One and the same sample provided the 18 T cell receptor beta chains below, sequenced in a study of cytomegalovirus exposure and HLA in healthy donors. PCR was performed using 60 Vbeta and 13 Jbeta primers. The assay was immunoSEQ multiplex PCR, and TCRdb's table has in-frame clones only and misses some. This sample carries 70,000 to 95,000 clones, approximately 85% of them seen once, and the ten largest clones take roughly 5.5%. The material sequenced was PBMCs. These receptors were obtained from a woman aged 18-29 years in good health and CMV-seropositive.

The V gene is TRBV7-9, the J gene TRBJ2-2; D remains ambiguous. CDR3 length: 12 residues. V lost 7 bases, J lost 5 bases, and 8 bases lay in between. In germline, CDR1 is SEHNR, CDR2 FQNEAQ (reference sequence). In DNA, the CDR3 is TGTGCCAGCAATTGGAGAACCGGGGAGCTGTTTTTT. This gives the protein CASNWRTGELFF.

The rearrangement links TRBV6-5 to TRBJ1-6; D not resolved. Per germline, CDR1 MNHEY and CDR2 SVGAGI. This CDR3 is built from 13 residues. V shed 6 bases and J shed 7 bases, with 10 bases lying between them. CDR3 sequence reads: CASSGLGNSPLHF. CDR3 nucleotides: TGTGCCAGCAGCGGACTGGGCAATTCACCCCTCCACTTT.

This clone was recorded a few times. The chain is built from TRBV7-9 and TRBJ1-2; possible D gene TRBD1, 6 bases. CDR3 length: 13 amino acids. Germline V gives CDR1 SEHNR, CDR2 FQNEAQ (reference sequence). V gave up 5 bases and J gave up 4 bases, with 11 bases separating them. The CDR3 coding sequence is TGTGCCAGCAGCACCCAGGACAGCTATGGCTACACCTTC. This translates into CASSTQDSYGYTF. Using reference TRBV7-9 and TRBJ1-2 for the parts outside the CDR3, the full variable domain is DTGVSQNPRHKITKRGQNVTFRCDPISEHNRLYWYRQTLGQGPEFLTYFQNEAQLEKSRLLSDRFSAERPKGSFSTLEIQRTEQGDSAMYLCASSTQDSYGYTFGSGTRLTVV.

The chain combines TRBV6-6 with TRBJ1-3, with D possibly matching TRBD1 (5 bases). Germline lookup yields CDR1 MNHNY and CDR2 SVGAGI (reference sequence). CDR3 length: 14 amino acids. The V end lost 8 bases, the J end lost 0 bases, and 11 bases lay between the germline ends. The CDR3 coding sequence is TGTGCCAGCCGGGGGGAGGGCTCTGGAAACACCATATATTTT. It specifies CASRGEGSGNTIYF.

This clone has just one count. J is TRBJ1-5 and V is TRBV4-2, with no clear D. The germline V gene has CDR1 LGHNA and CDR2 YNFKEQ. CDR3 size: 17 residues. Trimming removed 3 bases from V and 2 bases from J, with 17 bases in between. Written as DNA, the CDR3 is TGTGCCAGCAGCCACGAGCGGGGTTATACGGGCAATCAGCCCCAGCATTTT. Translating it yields CASSHERGYTGNQPQHF.

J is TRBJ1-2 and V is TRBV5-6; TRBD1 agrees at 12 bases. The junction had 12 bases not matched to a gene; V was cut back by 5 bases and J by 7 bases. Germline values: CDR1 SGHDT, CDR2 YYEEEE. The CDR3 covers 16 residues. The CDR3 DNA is TGTGCCAGCAGGCCTGGGTGGGGACAGGGGGCGCGTGGCTACACCTTC. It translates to CASRPGWGQGARGYTF.

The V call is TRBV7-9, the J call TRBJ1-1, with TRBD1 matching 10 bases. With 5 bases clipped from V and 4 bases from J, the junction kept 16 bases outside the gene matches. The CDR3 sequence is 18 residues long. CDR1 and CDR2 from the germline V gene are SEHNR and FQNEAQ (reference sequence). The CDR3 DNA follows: TGTGCCAGCAGCACCCCCCCGGGGACAGGGGACAGTAGCACTGAAGCTTTCTTT. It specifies CASSTPPGTGDSSTEAFF. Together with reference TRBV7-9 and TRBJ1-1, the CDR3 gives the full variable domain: DTGVSQNPRHKITKRGQNVTFRCDPISEHNRLYWYRQTLGQGPEFLTYFQNEAQLEKSRLLSDRFSAERPKGSFSTLEIQRTEQGDSAMYLCASSTPPGTGDSSTEAFFGQGTRLTVV.

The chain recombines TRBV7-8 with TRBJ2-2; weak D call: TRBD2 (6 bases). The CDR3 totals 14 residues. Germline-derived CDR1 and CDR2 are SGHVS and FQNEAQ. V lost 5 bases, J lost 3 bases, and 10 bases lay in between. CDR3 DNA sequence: TGTGCCAGCAGCCAGGGACTTGACACCGGGGAGCTGTTTTTT. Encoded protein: CASSQGLDTGELFF.

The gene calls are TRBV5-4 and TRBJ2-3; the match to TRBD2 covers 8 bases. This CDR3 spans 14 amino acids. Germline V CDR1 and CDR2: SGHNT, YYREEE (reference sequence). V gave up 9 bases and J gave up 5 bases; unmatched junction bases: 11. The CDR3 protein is CAIPFSGMGDTQYF. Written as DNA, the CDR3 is TGTGCCATACCTTTTAGCGGGATGGGAGATACGCAGTATTTT.

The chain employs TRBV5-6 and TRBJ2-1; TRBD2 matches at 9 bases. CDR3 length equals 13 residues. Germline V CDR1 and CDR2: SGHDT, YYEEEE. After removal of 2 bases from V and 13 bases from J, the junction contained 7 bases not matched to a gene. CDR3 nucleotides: TGTGCCAGCAGCTTCGGCCCCGGGACTAGCCAGTTCTTC. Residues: CASSFGPGTSQFF.

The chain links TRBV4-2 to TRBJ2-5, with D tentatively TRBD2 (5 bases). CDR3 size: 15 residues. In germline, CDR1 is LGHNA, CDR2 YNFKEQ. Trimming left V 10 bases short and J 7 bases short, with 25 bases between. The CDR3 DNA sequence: TGTGCCACCACGGACCCTAGCCTACCGACGGGGACCCAGTACTTC. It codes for CATTDPSLPTGTQYF.

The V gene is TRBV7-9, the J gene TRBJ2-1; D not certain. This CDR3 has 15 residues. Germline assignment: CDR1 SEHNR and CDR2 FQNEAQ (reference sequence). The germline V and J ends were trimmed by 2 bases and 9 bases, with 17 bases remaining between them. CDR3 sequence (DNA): TGTGCCAGCAGCTTATCCCGGGTTGGTAGAAGTGAGCAGTTCTTC. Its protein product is CASSLSRVGRSEQFF. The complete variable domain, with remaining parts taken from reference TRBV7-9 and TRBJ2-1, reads DTGVSQNPRHKITKRGQNVTFRCDPISEHNRLYWYRQTLGQGPEFLTYFQNEAQLEKSRLLSDRFSAERPKGSFSTLEIQRTEQGDSAMYLCASSLSRVGRSEQFFGPGTRLTVL.

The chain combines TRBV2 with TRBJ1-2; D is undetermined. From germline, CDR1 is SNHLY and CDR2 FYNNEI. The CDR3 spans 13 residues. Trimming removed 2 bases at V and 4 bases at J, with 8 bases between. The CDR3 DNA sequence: TGTGCCAGCAGTGAATTTCAGGCCTATGGCTACACCTTC. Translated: CASSEFQAYGYTF.

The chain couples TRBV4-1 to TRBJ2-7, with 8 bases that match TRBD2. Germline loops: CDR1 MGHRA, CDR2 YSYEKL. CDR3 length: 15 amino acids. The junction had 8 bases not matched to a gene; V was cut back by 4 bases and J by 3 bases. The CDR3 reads CASSLPGLGNYEQYF. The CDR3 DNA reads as TGCGCCAGCAGCCTTCCGGGACTAGGGAACTACGAGCAGTACTTC.

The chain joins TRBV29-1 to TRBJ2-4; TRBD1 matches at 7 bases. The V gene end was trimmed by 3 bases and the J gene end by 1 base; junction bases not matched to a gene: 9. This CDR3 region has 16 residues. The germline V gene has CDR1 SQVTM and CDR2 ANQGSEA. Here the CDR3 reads CSVDGLGQSAKNIQYF. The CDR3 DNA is TGCAGCGTTGACGGGTTGGGACAGTCGGCCAAAAACATTCAGTACTTC.

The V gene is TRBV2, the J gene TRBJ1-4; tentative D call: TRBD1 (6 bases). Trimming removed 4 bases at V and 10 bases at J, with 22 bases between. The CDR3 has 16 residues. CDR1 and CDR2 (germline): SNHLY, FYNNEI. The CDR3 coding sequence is TGTGCCAGCAGTGTGGAGGGTAGGGGGGGTGATGGAAAACTGTTTTTT. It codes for CASSVEGRGGDGKLFF. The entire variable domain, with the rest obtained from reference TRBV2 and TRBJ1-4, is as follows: EPEVTQTPSHQVTQMGQEVILRCVPISNHLYFYWYRQILGQKVEFLVSFYNNEISEKSEIFDDQFSVERPDGSNFTLKIRSTKLEDSAMYFCASSVEGRGGDGKLFFGSGTQLSVL.

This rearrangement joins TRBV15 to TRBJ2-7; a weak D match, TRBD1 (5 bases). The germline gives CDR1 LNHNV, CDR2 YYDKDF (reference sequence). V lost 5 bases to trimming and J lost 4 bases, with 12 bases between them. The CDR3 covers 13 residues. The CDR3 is CATSAETDYEQYF. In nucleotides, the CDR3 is TGTGCCACCAGCGCCGAGACAGATTACGAGCAGTACTTC.

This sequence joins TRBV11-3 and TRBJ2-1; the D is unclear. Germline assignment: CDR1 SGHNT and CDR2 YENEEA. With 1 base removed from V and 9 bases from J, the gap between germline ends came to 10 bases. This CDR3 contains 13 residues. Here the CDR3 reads CASSLVTVSEQFF. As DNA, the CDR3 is TGTGCCAGCAGCTTAGTCACAGTTAGTGAGCAGTTCTTC.